The TCR beta chain under discussion was sequenced for a study of beta chain features in type 1 diabetes. Notes on this clone: The antigen is unknown.

The investigators reverse transcribed all of the isolated RNA, so they sequenced expressed TCRB transcripts. The protocol was immunoSEQ multiplex PCR, while the TCRdb copy is restricted to in-frame clones and leaves out a portion. The profile covers hundreds of thousands of clones, with 9.5% to 13% appearing a single time and 0.017% taken by the ten largest. Findings of the study overall: A possible short-template PCR bias applies equally to patients and controls. All four CD4+ subsets of Type 1 diabetes patients contained TCRB CDR3s that were moderately but significantly shorter. There was a possibility that cDNA sequencing over-represented cells with high TCR expression.

Donors contributed one heparinised blood draw apiece, averaging about 100 mL. This clonotype was obtained from a man between 25 and 39 years old with type 1 diabetes. The sequencing input was naive CD4+ T cells from blood.

CDR3: CASSFHRTSSNQPQHF. The CDR3 DNA follows: TGTGCCAGCAGTTTCCACCGGACATCCAGCAATCAGCCCCAGCATTTT. V is TRBV28 and J is TRBJ1-5; TRBD1 is a possible D gene (5 bases). This CDR3 has 16 residues. CDR1 is MDHEN and CDR2 is SYDVKM in the germline V gene. Trimming removed 3 bases at V and 1 base at J, with 13 bases between.